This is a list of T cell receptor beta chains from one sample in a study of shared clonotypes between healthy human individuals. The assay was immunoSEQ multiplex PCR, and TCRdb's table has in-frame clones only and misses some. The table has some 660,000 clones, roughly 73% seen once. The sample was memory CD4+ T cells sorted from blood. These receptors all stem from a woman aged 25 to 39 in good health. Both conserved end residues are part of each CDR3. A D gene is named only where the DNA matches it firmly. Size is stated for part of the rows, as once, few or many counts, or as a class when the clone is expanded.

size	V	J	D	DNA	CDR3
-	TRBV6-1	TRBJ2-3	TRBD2	TGTGCCACCACTCCAACGGGGGGAACAACGCAGTATTTT	CATTPTGGTTQYF
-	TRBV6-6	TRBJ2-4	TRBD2	TGTGCCAGCAGTTACGGCGGGAGGGCCGGGGACATTCAGTACTTC	CASSYGGRAGDIQYF
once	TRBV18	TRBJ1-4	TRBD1	TGTGCCAGCTCACCACCGGGACAGATCGGTGAAAAACTGTTTTTT	CASSPPGQIGEKLFF
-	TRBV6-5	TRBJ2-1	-	TGTGCCAGCAGTTACTCTAGCGGACCTTACAATGAGCAGTTCTTC	CASSYSSGPYNEQFF
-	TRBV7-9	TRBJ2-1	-	TGTGCCAGCAGCTTAGCCGTTCTCAATGAGCAGTTCTTC	CASSLAVLNEQFF
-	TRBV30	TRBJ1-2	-	TGTGCCTGGAGTATGTCAGGGAATGGCTACACCTTC	CAWSMSGNGYTF
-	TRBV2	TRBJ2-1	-	TGTGCCAGCAGGGAGTCATACAGCTCCTACAATGAGCAGTTCTTC	CASRESYSSYNEQFF
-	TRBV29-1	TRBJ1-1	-	TGCAGCGTTGAGGTGGCCGAAGAAGCTTTCTTT	CSVEVAEEAFF
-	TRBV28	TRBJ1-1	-	TGTGCCAGCCCCCCTCCCGGGGGGTGGGGGGCTGAAGCTTTCTTT	CASPPPGGWGAEAFF
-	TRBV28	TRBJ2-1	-	TGTGCCAGCAGTTTATCACCCCAAGAGGTCTTC	CASSLSPQEVF
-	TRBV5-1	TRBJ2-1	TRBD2	TGCGCCAGCAGCCCCGTGGGCGGGAGGGCCCATGAGCAGTTCTTC	CASSPVGGRAHEQFF
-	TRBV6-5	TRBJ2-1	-	TGTGCCAGCGGAAGTTATGAGCAGTTCTTC	CASGSYEQFF
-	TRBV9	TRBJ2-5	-	TGTGCCAGCAGCATCCGGACAGACCAAGAGACCCAGTACTTC	CASSIRTDQETQYF
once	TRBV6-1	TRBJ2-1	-	TGTGCCAGCAGTGCCTTTCTAGAGGGATGGTTACTTTACAATGAGCAGTTCTTC	CASSAFLEGWLLYNEQFF
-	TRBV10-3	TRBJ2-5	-	TGTGCCATCAGCCAACCTGACGGGACCCAGTACTTC	CAISQPDGTQYF
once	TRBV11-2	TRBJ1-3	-	TGTGCCAGCAGATTAATTTCTGGAAACACCATATATTTT	CASRLISGNTIYF
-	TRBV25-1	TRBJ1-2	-	TGTGCCAGCAGTGAATGGGGGGGAAATGGCTACACCTTC	CASSEWGGNGYTF
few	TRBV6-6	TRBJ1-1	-	TGTGCCAGCACCAATTACATGAACACTGAAGCTTTCTTT	CASTNYMNTEAFF
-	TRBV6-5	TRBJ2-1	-	TGTGCCAGCAGTTTGGCCGGGGAGAATGAGCAGTTCTTC	CASSLAGENEQFF
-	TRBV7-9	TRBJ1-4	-	TGTGCCAGCAGCTTGTCCGACAGGAGTAATGAAAAACTGTTTTTT	CASSLSDRSNEKLFF
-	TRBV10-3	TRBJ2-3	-	TGTGCCATCAGTGTCCAGGCCACAGATACGCAGTATTTT	CAISVQATDTQYF
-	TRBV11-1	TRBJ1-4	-	TGTGCCAGCAGCCAGAGGTTGGCAGGCCCTAATGAAAAACTGTTTTTT	CASSQRLAGPNEKLFF
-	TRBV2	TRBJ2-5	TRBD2	TGTGCCAGCAGTGAATTCGGGGCGGGAGGGCCTCTGGAGACCCAGTACTTC	CASSEFGAGGPLETQYF
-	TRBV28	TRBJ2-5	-	TGTGCCAGCAGTATGACGTACGGCAGACAAGAGACCCAGTACTTC	CASSMTYGRQETQYF
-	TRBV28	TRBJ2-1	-	TGTGCCAGCAGTTTAAGAGCCGGGCAGTTCTTC	CASSLRAGQFF